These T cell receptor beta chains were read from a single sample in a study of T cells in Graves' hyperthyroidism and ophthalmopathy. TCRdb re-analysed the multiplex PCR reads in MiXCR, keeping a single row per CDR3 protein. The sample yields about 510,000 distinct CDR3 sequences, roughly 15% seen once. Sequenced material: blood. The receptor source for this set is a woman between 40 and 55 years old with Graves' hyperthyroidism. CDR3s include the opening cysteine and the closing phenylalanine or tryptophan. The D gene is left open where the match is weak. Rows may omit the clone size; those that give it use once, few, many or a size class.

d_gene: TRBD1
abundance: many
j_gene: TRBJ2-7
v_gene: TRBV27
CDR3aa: CASSLAGTVAYEQYF
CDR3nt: TGTGCCAGCAGTTTGGCCGGGACAGTAGCCTACGAGCAGTACTTC

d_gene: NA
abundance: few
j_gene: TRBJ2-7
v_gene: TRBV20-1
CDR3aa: CSARRNRDRLFIYEQYF
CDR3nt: TGCAGTGCTAGACGGAACCGGGACCGCCTTTTCATCTACGAGCAGTACTTC

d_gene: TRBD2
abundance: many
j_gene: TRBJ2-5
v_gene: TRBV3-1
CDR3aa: CASSATSGRTETQYF
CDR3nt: TGTGCCAGCAGCGCGACTAGCGGGAGAACAGAGACCCAGTACTTC

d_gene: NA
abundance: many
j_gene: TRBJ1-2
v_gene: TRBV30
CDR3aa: CAWGPGGYTF
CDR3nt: TGTGCCTGGGGACCGGGAGGCTACACCTTC

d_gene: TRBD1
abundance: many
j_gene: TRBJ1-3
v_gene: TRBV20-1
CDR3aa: CSARTGWDGNTIYF
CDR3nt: TGCAGTGCTAGGACAGGGTGGGATGGAAACACCATATATTTT

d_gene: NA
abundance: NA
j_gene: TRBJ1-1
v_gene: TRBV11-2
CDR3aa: CASEHFGQGMNTEAFF
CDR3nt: TGTGCCAGCGAACATTTCGGTCAGGGGATGAACACTGAAGCTTTCTTT

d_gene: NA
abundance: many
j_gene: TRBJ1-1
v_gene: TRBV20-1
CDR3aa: CSASPQTGAGMAFF
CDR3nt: TGCAGTGCTAGCCCTCAGACAGGCGCGGGGATGGCTTTCTTT

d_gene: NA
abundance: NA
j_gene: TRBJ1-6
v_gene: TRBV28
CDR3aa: CASSLFGTYNSPLHF
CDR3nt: TGTGCCAGCAGTTTATTCGGGACCTATAATTCACCCCTCCACTTT

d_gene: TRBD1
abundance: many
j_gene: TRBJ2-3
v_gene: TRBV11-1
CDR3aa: CASSSDRVDTQYF
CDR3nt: TGTGCCAGCAGCTCGGACAGGGTAGATACGCAGTATTTT

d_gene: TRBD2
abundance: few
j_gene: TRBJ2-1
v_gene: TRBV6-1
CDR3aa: CASSPGLAGGSPYNEQFF
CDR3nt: TGTGCCAGCAGTCCTGGACTAGCGGGGGGTAGCCCCTACAATGAGCAGTTCTTC

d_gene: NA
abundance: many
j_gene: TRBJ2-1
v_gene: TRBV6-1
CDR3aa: CASSGSSRGLEQFF
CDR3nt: TGTGCCAGCAGTGGGAGTAGCAGGGGTCTGGAGCAGTTCTTC

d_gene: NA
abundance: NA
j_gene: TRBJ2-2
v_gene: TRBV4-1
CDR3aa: CASSQVAQTTGELFF
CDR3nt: TGCGCCAGCAGCCAAGTAGCACAGACCACCGGGGAGCTGTTTTTT

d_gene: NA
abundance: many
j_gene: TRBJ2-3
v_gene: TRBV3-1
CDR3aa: CASSQVKQSGADTQYF
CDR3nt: TGTGCCAGCAGCCAAGTTAAACAGAGTGGGGCAGATACGCAGTATTTT

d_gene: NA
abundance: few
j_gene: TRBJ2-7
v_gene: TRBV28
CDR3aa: CASRRIHEQYF
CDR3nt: TGTGCCAGCCGGCGAATCCACGAGCAGTACTTC

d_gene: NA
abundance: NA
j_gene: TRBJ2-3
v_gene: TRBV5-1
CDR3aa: CASSLTVQDDTQYF
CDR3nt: TGCGCCAGCAGCTTGACTGTGCAGGACGATACGCAGTATTTT

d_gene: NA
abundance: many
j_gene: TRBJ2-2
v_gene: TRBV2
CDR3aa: CASSAQGGNTGELFF
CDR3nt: TGTGCCAGCAGTGCCCAGGGAGGCAACACCGGGGAGCTGTTTTTT

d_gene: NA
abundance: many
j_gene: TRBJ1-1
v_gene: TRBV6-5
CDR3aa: CASSYGQANTEAFF
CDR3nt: TGTGCCAGCAGTTACGGGCAGGCCAACACTGAAGCTTTCTTT

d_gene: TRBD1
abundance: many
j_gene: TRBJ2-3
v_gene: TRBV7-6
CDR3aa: CASSLEFVGQGTDTQYF
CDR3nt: TGTGCCAGCAGCTTAGAGTTTGTGGGACAGGGGACAGATACGCAGTATTTT

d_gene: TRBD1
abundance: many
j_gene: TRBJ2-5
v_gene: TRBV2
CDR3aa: CASSESGGQGAQETQYF
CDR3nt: TGTGCCAGCAGTGAATCGGGGGGACAGGGGGCCCAAGAGACCCAGTACTTC

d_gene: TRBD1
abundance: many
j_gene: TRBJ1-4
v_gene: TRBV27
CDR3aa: CASSPLWTGEEKLFF
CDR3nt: TGTGCCAGCAGCCCGTTGTGGACAGGGGAAGAAAAACTGTTTTTT

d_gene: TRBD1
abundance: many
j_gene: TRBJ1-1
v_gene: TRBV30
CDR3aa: CAWFRGRETEAFF
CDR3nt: TGTGCCTGGTTCAGGGGGAGGGAGACTGAAGCTTTCTTT

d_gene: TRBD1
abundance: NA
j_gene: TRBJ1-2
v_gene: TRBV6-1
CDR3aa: CASRPKGQGGYGYTF
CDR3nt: TGTGCCAGCAGACCCAAGGGACAGGGCGGATATGGCTACACCTTC

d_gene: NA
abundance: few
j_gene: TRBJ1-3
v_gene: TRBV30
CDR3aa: CAWIHRAGNTIYF
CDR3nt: TGTGCCTGGATCCACAGGGCTGGAAACACCATATATTTT

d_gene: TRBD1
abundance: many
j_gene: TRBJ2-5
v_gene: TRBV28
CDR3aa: CASSLYTGGFQETQYF
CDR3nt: TGTGCCAGCAGTCTATACACAGGGGGTTTCCAAGAGACCCAGTACTTC

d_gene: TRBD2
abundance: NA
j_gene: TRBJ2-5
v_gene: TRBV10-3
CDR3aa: CAISSTSGRAAGTQYF
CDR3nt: TGTGCCATCAGTTCCACTAGCGGGAGGGCCGCAGGGACCCAGTACTTC

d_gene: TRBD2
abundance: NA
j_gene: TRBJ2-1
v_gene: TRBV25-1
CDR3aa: CASSGTSGRIGEQFF
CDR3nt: TGTGCCAGCAGTGGGACTAGCGGGAGAATTGGTGAGCAGTTCTTC

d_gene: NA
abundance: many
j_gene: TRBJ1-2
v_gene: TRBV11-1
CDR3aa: CASSVRTDYGYTF
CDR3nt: TGTGCCAGCAGCGTCAGGACAGACTATGGCTACACCTTC

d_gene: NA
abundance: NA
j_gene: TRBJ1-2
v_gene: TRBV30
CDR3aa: CAWSVPGSSYDYTF
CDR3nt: TGTGCCTGGAGTGTCCCGGGATCGTCGTATGACTACACCTTC

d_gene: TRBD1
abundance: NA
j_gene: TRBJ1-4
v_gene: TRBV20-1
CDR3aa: CSANRGQEKLFF
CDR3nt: TGCAGTGCAAACAGGGGTCAAGAAAAACTGTTTTTT

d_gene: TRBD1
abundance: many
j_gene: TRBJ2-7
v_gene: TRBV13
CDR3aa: CASSLRDSNYEQYF
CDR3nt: TGTGCCAGCAGCCTCCGGGACAGTAACTACGAGCAGTACTTC